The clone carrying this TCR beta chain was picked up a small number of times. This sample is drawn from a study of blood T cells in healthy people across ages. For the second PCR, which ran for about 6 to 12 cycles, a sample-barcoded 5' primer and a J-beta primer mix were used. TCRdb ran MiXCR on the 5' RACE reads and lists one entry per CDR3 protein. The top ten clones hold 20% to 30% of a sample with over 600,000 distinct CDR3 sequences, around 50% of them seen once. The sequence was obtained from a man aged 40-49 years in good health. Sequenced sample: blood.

The CDR3 is CASSYPAGIDVYTDTQYF. The CDR3, as DNA: TGTGCCAGCAGTTACCCCGCAGGTATTGACGTGTACACAGATACGCAGTATTTT. This chain links TRBV6-2 or TRBV6-3 with TRBJ2-3; D uncertain. Trimming left V 2 bases short and J 2 bases short, with 20 bases between. The CDR3 length is 18 residues. Per the germline V gene, CDR1 is MNHEY and CDR2 is SVGEGT.